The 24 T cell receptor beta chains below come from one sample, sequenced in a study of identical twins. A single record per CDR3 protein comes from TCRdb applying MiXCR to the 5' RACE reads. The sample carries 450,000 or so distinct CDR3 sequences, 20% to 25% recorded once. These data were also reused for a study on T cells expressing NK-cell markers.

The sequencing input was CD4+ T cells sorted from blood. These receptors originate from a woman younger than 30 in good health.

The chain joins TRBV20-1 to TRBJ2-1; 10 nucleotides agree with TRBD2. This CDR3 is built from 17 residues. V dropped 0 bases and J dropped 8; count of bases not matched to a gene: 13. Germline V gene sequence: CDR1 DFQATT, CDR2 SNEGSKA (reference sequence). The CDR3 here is CSARDLAQREGLYEQFF. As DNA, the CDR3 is TGCAGTGCTAGAGATCTCGCGCAGCGGGAGGGCCTGTATGAGCAGTTCTTC.

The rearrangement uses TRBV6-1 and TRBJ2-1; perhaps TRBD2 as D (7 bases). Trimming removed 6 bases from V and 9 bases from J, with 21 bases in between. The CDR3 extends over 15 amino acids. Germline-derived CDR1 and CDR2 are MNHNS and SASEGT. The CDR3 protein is CASSPGDGGRSEQFF. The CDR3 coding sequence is TGTGCCAGCAGCCCAGGGGACGGGGGGAGGAGTGAGCAGTTCTTC.

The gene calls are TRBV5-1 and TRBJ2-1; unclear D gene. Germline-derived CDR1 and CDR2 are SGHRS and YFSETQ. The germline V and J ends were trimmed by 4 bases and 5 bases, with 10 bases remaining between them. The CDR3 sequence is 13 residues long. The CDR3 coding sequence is TGCGCCAGCAGCAAGACTGGTAACAATGAGCAGTTCTTC. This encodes CASSKTGNNEQFF.

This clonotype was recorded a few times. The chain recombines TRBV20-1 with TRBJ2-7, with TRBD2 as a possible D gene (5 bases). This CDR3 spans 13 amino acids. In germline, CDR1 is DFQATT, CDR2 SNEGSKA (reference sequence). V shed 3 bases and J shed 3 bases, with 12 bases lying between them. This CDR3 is CSASRTGSYEQYF. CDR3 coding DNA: TGCAGTGCTAGCCGGACGGGGAGCTACGAGCAGTACTTC.

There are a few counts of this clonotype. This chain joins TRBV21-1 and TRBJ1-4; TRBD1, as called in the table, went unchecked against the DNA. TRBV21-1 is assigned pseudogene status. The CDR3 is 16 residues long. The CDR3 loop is CASSRLHQGAGEKLFF. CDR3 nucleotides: TGTGCCAGCAGCAGATTACACCAGGGGGCGGGGGAAAAACTGTTTTTT.

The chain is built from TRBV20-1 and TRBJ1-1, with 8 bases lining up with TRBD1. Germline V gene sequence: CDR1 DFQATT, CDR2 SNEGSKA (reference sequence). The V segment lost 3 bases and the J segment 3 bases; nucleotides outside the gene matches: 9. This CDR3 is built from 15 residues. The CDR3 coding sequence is TGCAGTGCTAGCACGTGGCAGGGGGCTTACACTGAAGCTTTCTTT. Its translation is CSASTWQGAYTEAFF.

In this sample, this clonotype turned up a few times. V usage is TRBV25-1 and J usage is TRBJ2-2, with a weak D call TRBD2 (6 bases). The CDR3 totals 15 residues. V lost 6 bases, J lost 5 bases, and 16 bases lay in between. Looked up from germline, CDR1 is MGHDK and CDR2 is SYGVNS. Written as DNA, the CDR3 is TGTGCCAGCAGCAGACGGGAGAGAAGTACCGGGGAGCTGTTTTTT. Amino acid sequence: CASSRRERSTGELFF.

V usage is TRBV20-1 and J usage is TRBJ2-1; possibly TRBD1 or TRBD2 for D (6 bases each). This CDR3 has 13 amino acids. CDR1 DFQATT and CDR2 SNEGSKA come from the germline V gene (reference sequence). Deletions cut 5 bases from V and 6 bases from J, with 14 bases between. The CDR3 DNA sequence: TGCAGTGCTTGGGGGGCGGGAAGCAATGAGCAGTTCTTC. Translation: CSAWGAGSNEQFF.

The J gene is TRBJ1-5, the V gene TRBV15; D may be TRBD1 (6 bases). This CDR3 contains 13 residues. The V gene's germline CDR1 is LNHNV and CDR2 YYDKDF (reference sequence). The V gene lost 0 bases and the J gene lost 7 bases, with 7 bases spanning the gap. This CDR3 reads CATSRDGGQPQHF. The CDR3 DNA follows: TGTGCCACCAGCAGAGATGGGGGCCAGCCCCAGCATTTT.

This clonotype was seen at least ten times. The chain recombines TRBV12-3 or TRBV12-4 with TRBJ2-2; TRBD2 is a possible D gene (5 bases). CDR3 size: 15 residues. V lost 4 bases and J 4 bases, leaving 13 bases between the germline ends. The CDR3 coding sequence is TGTGCCAGCAGTTCTCCTGCGGGCGCCACCGGGGAGCTGTTTTTT. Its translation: CASSSPAGATGELFF.

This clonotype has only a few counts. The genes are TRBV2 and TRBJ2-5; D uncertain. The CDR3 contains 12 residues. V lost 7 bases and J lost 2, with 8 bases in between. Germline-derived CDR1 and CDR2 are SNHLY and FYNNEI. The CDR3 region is CASKVMQETQYF. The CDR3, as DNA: TGTGCCAGCAAGGTGATGCAAGAGACCCAGTACTTC.

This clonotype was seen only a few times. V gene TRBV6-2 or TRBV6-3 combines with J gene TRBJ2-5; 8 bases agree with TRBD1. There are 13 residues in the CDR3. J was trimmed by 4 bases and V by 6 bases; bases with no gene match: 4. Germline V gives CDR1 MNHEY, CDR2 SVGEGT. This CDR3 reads CASRETGGETQYF. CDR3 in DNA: TGTGCCAGCAGAGAAACAGGGGGAGAGACCCAGTACTTC.

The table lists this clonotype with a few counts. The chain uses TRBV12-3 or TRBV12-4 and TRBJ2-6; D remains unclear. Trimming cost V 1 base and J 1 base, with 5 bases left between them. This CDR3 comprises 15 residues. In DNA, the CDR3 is TGTGCCAGCAGTTTAGAGCTGTCTGGGGCCAACGTCCTGACTTTC. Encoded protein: CASSLELSGANVLTF.

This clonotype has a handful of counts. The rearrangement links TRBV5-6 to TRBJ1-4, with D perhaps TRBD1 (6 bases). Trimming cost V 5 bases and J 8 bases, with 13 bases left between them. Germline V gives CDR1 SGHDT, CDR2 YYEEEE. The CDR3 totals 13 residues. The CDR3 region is CASSYREGEKLFF. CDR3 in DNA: TGTGCCAGCAGTTACAGGGAGGGGGAAAAACTGTTTTTT. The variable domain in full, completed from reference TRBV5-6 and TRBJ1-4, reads DAGVTQSPTHLIKTRGQQVTLRCSPKSGHDTVSWYQQALGQGPQFIFQYYEEEERQRGNFPDRFSGHQFPNYSSELNVNALLLGDSALYLCASSYREGEKLFFGSGTQLSVL.

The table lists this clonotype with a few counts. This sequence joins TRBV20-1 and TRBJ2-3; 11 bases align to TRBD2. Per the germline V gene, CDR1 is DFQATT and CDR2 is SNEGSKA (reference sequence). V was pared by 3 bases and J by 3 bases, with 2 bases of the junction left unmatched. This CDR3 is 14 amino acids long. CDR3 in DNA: TGCAGTGCTAGTCCTAGCGGGAGGACAGATACGCAGTATTTT. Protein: CSASPSGRTDTQYF.

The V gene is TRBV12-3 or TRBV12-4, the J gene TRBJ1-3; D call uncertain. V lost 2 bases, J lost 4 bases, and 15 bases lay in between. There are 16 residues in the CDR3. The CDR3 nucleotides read TGTGCCAGCAGTTTAACCCGAGTTGGGCGGGGAAACACCATATATTTT. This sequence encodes CASSLTRVGRGNTIYF.

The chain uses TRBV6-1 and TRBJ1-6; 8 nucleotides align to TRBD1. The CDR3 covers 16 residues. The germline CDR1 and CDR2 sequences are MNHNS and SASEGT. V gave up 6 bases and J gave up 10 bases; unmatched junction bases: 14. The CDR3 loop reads CASRDGQGMFSSPLHF. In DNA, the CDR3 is TGTGCCAGCAGAGACGGACAGGGAATGTTCTCGTCACCCCTCCACTTT.

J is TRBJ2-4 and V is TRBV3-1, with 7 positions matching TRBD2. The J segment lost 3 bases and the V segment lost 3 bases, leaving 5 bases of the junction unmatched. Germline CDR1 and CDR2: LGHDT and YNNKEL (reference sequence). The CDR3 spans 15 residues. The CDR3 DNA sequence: TGTGCCAGCAGCCACCTTGGGGGGGGCAAAAACATTCAGTACTTC. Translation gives CASSHLGGGKNIQYF. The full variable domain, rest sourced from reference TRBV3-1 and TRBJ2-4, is DTAVSQTPKYLVTQMGNDKSIKCEQNLGHDTMYWYKQDSKKFLKIMFSYNNKELIINETVPNRFSPKSPDKAHLNLHINSLELGDSAVYFCASSHLGGGKNIQYFGAGTRLSVL.

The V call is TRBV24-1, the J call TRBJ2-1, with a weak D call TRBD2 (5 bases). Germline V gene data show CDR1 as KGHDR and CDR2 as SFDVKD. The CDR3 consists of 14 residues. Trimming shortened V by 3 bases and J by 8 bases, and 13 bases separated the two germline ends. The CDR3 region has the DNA TGTGCCACCAGTGATGAAAAGAGGGCCTATGAGCAGTTCTTC. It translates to CATSDEKRAYEQFF.

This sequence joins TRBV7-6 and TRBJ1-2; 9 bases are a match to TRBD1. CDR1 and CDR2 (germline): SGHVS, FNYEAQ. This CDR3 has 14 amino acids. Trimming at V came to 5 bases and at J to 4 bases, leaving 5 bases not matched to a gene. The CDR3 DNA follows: TGTGCCAGCAGCCCGGACAGGGGAGGCTATGGCTACACCTTC. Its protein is CASSPDRGGYGYTF.

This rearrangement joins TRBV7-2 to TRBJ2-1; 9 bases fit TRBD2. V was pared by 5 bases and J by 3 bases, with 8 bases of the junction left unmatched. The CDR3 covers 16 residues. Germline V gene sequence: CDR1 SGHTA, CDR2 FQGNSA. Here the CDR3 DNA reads TGTGCCAGCAGCCGTTATGGAGCGGGAGGCTACAATGAGCAGTTCTTC. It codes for CASSRYGAGGYNEQFF.

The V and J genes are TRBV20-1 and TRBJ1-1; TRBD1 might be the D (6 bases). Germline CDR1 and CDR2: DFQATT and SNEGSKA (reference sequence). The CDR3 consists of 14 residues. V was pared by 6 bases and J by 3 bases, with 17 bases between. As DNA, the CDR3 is TGCAGTGCCCCGCGAGATCACAGGGACACTGAAGCTTTCTTT. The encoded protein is CSAPRDHRDTEAFF.

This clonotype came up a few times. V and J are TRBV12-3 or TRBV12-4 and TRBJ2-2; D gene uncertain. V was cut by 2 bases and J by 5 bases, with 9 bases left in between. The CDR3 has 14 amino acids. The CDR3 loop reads CASSLTGRTGELFF. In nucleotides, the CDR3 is TGTGCCAGCAGTTTAACCGGGCGAACCGGGGAGCTGTTTTTT.

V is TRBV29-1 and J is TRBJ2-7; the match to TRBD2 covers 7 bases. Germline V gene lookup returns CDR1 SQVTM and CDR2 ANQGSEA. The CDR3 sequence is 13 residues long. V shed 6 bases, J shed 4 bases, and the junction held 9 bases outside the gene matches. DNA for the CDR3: TGCAGCGTCGGGAGGCCGGGTAGATACGAGCAGTACTTC. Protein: CSVGRPGRYEQYF.